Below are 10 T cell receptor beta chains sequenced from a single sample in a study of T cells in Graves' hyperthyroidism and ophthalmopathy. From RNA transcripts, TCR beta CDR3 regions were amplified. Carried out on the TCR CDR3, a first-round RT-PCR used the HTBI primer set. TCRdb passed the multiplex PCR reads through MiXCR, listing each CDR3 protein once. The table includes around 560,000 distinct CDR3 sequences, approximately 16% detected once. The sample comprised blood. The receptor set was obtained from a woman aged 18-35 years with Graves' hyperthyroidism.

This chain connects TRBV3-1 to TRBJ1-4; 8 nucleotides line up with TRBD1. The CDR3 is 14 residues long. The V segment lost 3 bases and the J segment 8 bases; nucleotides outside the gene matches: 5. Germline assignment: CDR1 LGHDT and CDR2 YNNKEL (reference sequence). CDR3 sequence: CASSHWTGYEKLFF. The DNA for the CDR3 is TGTGCCAGCAGCCATTGGACAGGGTACGAAAAACTGTTTTTT.

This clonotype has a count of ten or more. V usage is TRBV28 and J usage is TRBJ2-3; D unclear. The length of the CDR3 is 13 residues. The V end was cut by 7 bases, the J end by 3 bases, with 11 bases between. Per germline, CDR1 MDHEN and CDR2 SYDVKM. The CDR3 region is CASKESGTDTQYF. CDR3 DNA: TGTGCCAGCAAAGAGTCAGGAACAGATACGCAGTATTTT.

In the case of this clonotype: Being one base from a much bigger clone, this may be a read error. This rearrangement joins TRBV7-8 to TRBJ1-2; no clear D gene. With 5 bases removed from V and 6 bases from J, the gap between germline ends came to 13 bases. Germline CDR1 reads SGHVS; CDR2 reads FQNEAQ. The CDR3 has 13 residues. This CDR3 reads CASSPRDGDGYTF. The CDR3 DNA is TGTGCCAGCAGCCCGAGGGATGGCGATGGCTACACCTTC.

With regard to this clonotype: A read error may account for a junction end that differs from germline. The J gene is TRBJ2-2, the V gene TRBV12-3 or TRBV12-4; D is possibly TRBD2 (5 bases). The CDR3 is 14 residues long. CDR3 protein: CASTLDRVTGELLF. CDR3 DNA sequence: TGTGCCAGCACCCTGGACCGGGTCACCGGGGAGCTGCTTTTT.

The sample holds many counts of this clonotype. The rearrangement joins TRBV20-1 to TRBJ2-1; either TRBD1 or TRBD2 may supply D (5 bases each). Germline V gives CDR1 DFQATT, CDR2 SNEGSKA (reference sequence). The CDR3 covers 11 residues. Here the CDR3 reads CSRDGDNEQFF. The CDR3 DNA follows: TGCAGCAGGGACGGAGACAATGAGCAGTTCTTC.

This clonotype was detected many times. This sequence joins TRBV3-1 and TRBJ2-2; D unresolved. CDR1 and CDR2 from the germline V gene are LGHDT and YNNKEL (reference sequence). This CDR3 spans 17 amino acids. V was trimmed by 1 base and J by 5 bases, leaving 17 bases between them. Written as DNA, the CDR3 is TGTGCCAGCAGCCAAGGAGGATTGGGGTTGGAGACCGGGGAGCTGTTTTTT. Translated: CASSQGGLGLETGELFF.

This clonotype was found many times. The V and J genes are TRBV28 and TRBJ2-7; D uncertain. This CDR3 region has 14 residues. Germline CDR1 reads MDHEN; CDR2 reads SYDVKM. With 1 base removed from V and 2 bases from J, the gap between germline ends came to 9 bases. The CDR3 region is CASSLFGKTYEQYF. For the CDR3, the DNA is TGTGCCAGCAGTTTATTCGGCAAAACCTACGAGCAGTACTTC.

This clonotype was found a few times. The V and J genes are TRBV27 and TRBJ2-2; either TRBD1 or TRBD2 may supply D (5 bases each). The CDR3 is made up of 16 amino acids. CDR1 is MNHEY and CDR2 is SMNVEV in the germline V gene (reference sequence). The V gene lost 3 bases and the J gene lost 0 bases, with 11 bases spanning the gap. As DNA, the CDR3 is TGTGCCAGCAGTTTGTGGGACGCCGCGAACACCGGGGAGCTGTTTTTT. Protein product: CASSLWDAANTGELFF.

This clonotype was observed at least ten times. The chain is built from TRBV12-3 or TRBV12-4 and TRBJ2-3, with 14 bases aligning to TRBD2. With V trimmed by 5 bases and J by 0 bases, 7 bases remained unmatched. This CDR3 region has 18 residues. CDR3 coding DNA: TGTGCCAGCAGTCCGGGGACTAGCGGGGGCTCTAGCACAGATACGCAGTATTTT. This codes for CASSPGTSGGSSTDTQYF.

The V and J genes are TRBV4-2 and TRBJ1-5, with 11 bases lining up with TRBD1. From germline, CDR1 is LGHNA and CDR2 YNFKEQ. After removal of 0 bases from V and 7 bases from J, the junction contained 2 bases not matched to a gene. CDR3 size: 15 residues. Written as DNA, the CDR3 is TGTGCCAGCAGCCAAGATGGGACAGGGGGACAGCCCCAGCATTTT. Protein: CASSQDGTGGQPQHF.